This TCR beta chain comes out of a study of blood T cell repertoires in COVID-19. Looking at the study overall: Specimens from acute and convalescent COVID-19 originated in the United States, Italy and Spain.

Unmatched junction bases numbered 4, after V lost 3 bases and J lost 3 bases. The germline gives CDR1 WNHNN, CDR2 SYGVQD (reference sequence). The CDR3 sequence is 15 residues long. Generated by immunoSEQ multiplex PCR, the TCRdb table keeps only in-frame clones and is missing some. This sample yields more than 200,000 clones, of which around 83% are seen a single time; around 8% belongs to the top ten. This clonotype was sampled from a woman older than 75 with COVID-19, enrolled during active disease. The sequenced material came from peripheral blood. This chain links TRBV10-1 with TRBJ2-1; TRBD2 matches at 8 bases. The CDR3 spells CASSDPSGSYNEQFF. CDR3 sequence (DNA): TGCGCCAGCAGTGACCCCAGCGGGAGCTACAATGAGCAGTTCTTC.